Listed below are T cell receptor beta chains from one sample, sequenced in a study of blood T cell repertoires in COVID-19. Here immunoSEQ multiplex PCR was the method, and the copy in TCRdb shows in-frame clones only, minus some. The sample yields 150,000 to 200,000 clones, 75% to 90% seen once. The sequenced material came from peripheral blood. Source of these receptors: a man in his forties with acute or convalescent COVID-19. Each CDR3 is given with its conserved first and last residue. A D gene is named only where the DNA matches it firmly. The size of a clone is reported for some rows only, either as once, few or many, or as a class for expanded clones.

d_gene: NA
v_gene: TRBV27
j_gene: TRBJ2-2
abundance: NA
CDR3nt: TGTGCCAGCAGTTTTGGGGGCTGGGAGCTGTTTTTT
CDR3aa: CASSFGGWELFF

d_gene: NA
v_gene: TRBV27
j_gene: TRBJ2-7
abundance: NA
CDR3nt: TGTGCCAGCAGCGGTGCGGGGTATGAGCAGTACTTC
CDR3aa: CASSGAGYEQYF

d_gene: TRBD1
v_gene: TRBV9
j_gene: TRBJ2-5
abundance: NA
CDR3nt: TGTGCCAGCAGCCCCGACAGGGAAGAGACCCAGTACTTC
CDR3aa: CASSPDREETQYF

d_gene: TRBD2
v_gene: TRBV6-6
j_gene: TRBJ2-3
abundance: NA
CDR3nt: TGTGCCAGCAGTCTAGGACTAGCGGGGCTACCTAGCACAGATACGCAGTATTTT
CDR3aa: CASSLGLAGLPSTDTQYF

d_gene: NA
v_gene: TRBV5-4
j_gene: TRBJ1-5
abundance: NA
CDR3nt: TGTGCCAGCAGCTTACAGGGAGGCAATCAGCCCCAGCATTTT
CDR3aa: CASSLQGGNQPQHF

d_gene: TRBD2
v_gene: TRBV5-1
j_gene: TRBJ2-7
abundance: NA
CDR3nt: TGCGCCAGCAGCGGGGGACTAGCCGACCTCTCCTACGAGCAGTACTTC
CDR3aa: CASSGGLADLSYEQYF

d_gene: NA
v_gene: TRBV6-2/TRBV6-3
j_gene: TRBJ2-7
abundance: NA
CDR3nt: TGTGCCAGCAGCCCACGGCGACGCGAAGGGGGAATCTACGAGCAGTACTTC
CDR3aa: CASSPRRREGGIYEQYF

d_gene: TRBD2
v_gene: TRBV5-1
j_gene: TRBJ2-1
abundance: NA
CDR3nt: TGCGCCAGCTGCGATAGCGGGGGGGATGATGAGCAGTTCTTC
CDR3aa: CASCDSGGDDEQFF

d_gene: NA
v_gene: TRBV6-5
j_gene: TRBJ1-5
abundance: once
CDR3nt: TGTGCCAGCAGCCGGGGGTATAGCAATCAGCCCCAGCATTTT
CDR3aa: CASSRGYSNQPQHF

d_gene: NA
v_gene: TRBV10-2
j_gene: TRBJ1-2
abundance: NA
CDR3nt: TGCGCCAGCAGTGAGGCAGGATCCTATGGCTACACCTTC
CDR3aa: CASSEAGSYGYTF

d_gene: NA
v_gene: TRBV5-8
j_gene: TRBJ1-6
abundance: NA
CDR3nt: TGTGCCAGCGGCGGTGGTTTGAGGCAATCCTATAATTCACCCCTCCACTTT
CDR3aa: CASGGGLRQSYNSPLHF

d_gene: NA
v_gene: TRBV6-5
j_gene: TRBJ1-1
abundance: NA
CDR3nt: TGTGCCAGCTACCGTCGCGTGAACACTGAAGCTTTCTTT
CDR3aa: CASYRRVNTEAFF

d_gene: NA
v_gene: TRBV6-6
j_gene: TRBJ2-4
abundance: NA
CDR3nt: TGTGCCAGCAGCCCCACCAGAGGGGGAAACATTCAGTACTTC
CDR3aa: CASSPTRGGNIQYF

d_gene: TRBD1
v_gene: TRBV5-1
j_gene: TRBJ2-3
abundance: NA
CDR3nt: TGCGCCAGCAGCCTCGGACAGGGGGGCACAGATACGCAGTATTTT
CDR3aa: CASSLGQGGTDTQYF

d_gene: NA
v_gene: TRBV5-6
j_gene: TRBJ2-3
abundance: NA
CDR3nt: TGTGCCAGCAGCTTGAACCGCAGGCCCTACACAGATACGCAGTATTTT
CDR3aa: CASSLNRRPYTDTQYF

d_gene: TRBD1
v_gene: TRBV2
j_gene: TRBJ1-1
abundance: few
CDR3nt: TGTGCCAGCAAGGGGGCTCCTTTCGGGGCTGAAGCTTTCTTT
CDR3aa: CASKGAPFGAEAFF

d_gene: NA
v_gene: TRBV29-1
j_gene: TRBJ1-1
abundance: once
CDR3nt: TGCAGCGTCCTCGTGGGGGCCCCTGAAGCTTTCTTT
CDR3aa: CSVLVGAPEAFF

d_gene: NA
v_gene: TRBV28
j_gene: TRBJ2-7
abundance: NA
CDR3nt: TGTGCCAGCTTCCTCTCCTACGAGCAGTACTTC
CDR3aa: CASFLSYEQYF

d_gene: NA
v_gene: TRBV30
j_gene: TRBJ1-6
abundance: NA
CDR3nt: TGTGCCTGGACAGGGAACGGTTCACCCCTCCACTTT
CDR3aa: CAWTGNGSPLHF

d_gene: NA
v_gene: TRBV21-1
j_gene: TRBJ2-7
abundance: NA
CDR3nt: TGTGCCAGCAGCATTGTGAGGGTTGCAGGGGAAATAGTCTACGAGCAGTACTTC
CDR3aa: CASSIVRVAGEIVYEQYF

d_gene: NA
v_gene: TRBV4-1
j_gene: TRBJ1-2
abundance: once
CDR3nt: TGCGCCAGCAGGTCCTGGAGGGAACACCAAAGTTTTGGCTACACCTTC
CDR3aa: CASRSWREHQSFGYTF

d_gene: NA
v_gene: TRBV28
j_gene: TRBJ1-5
abundance: NA
CDR3nt: TGTGCCAGCAGTTTTCAACACCTTAGCAATCAGCCCCAGCATTTT
CDR3aa: CASSFQHLSNQPQHF

d_gene: NA
v_gene: TRBV4-2
j_gene: TRBJ2-7
abundance: NA
CDR3nt: TGTGCCAGCAGCTCAGGTCGCCGGGATGAGCAGTACTTC
CDR3aa: CASSSGRRDEQYF

d_gene: NA
v_gene: TRBV5-6
j_gene: TRBJ1-6
abundance: NA
CDR3nt: TGTGCCAGCAGCTTGGCCGTTAGCAGATATAATTCACCCCTCCACTTT
CDR3aa: CASSLAVSRYNSPLHF

d_gene: TRBD1
v_gene: TRBV9
j_gene: TRBJ2-2
abundance: NA
CDR3nt: TGTGCCAGCAGCTATGACAGGGGGCGCGGGCCCACCGGGGAGCTGTTTTTT
CDR3aa: CASSYDRGRGPTGELFF

d_gene: NA
v_gene: TRBV27
j_gene: TRBJ2-7
abundance: NA
CDR3nt: TGTGCCAGCAGTTTATTTCTCGGGATGGTTTACGAGCAGTACTTC
CDR3aa: CASSLFLGMVYEQYF

d_gene: TRBD1
v_gene: TRBV5-1
j_gene: TRBJ2-6
abundance: NA
CDR3nt: TGCGCCAGCAGCTTGGGCAGACAGGGTGGGGCCAACGTCCTGACTTTC
CDR3aa: CASSLGRQGGANVLTF

d_gene: TRBD1
v_gene: TRBV2
j_gene: TRBJ2-5
abundance: NA
CDR3nt: TGTGCCAGCAGTGATCAGGGGGTAGTCGAGACCCAGTACTTC
CDR3aa: CASSDQGVVETQYF

d_gene: NA
v_gene: TRBV7-9
j_gene: TRBJ1-6
abundance: NA
CDR3nt: TGTGCCAGCAGCTTATCGAGGGGGGGATATAATTCACCCCTCCACTTT
CDR3aa: CASSLSRGGYNSPLHF

d_gene: NA
v_gene: TRBV6-2/TRBV6-3
j_gene: TRBJ1-5
abundance: NA
CDR3nt: TGTGCCAGCAGTTACGGGGGCGGGCAGCCCCAGCATTTT
CDR3aa: CASSYGGGQPQHF

d_gene: NA
v_gene: TRBV3-1/TRBV3-2
j_gene: TRBJ2-3
abundance: NA
CDR3nt: TGTGCCAGCAGCCAATTTGTAAATACGCAGTATTTT
CDR3aa: CASSQFVNTQYF

d_gene: TRBD2
v_gene: TRBV5-4
j_gene: TRBJ2-1
abundance: NA
CDR3nt: TGTGCCAGCAGCTTGTCTAGCGGGGGAACCTACAATGAGCAGTTCTTC
CDR3aa: CASSLSSGGTYNEQFF

d_gene: NA
v_gene: TRBV5-1
j_gene: TRBJ1-3
abundance: NA
CDR3nt: TGCGCCAGCAGCCTGACAGGAAGGGGAAACACCATATATTTT
CDR3aa: CASSLTGRGNTIYF

d_gene: NA
v_gene: TRBV5-1
j_gene: TRBJ2-3
abundance: NA
CDR3nt: TGCGCCAGCAGCCCTCGACAGGCTGCAGATACGCAGTATTTT
CDR3aa: CASSPRQAADTQYF

d_gene: TRBD1
v_gene: TRBV11-2
j_gene: TRBJ1-5
abundance: NA
CDR3nt: TGTGCCAGCAGCACCCAAGCCGTCGGACAGGGATCGAGCAATCAGCCCCAGCATTTT
CDR3aa: CASSTQAVGQGSSNQPQHF

d_gene: NA
v_gene: TRBV7-2
j_gene: TRBJ1-6
abundance: once
CDR3nt: TGTGCCAGCAGCTTAGAGGTACAGAATTCACCCCTCCACTTT
CDR3aa: CASSLEVQNSPLHF

d_gene: NA
v_gene: TRBV10-3
j_gene: TRBJ1-3
abundance: NA
CDR3nt: TGTGCGTCCGGGGGGTCCTCTGGAAACACCATATATTTT
CDR3aa: CASGGSSGNTIYF

d_gene: NA
v_gene: TRBV4-2
j_gene: TRBJ1-2
abundance: NA
CDR3nt: TGTGCCAGCAGCCAAGTGGCAGGGACTAACTATGGCTACACCTTC
CDR3aa: CASSQVAGTNYGYTF

d_gene: TRBD1
v_gene: TRBV29-1
j_gene: TRBJ2-7
abundance: NA
CDR3nt: TGCAGCGTTGGAAACCAGGGGGCCCACGAGCAGTACTTC
CDR3aa: CSVGNQGAHEQYF

d_gene: TRBD1
v_gene: TRBV28
j_gene: TRBJ2-7
abundance: NA
CDR3nt: TGTGCCACGACAGGGGCGGAATCCTACGAGCAGTACTTC
CDR3aa: CATTGAESYEQYF

d_gene: NA
v_gene: TRBV30
j_gene: TRBJ1-5
abundance: NA
CDR3nt: TGTGCCTGGAGTGGGGGGGTCGAGCAGCCCCAGCATTTT
CDR3aa: CAWSGGVEQPQHF

d_gene: NA
v_gene: TRBV5-1
j_gene: TRBJ1-1
abundance: NA
CDR3nt: TGCGCCAGCAGCTGGTATGGTATGAACGGGTTAGCTTTCTTT
CDR3aa: CASSWYGMNGLAFF

d_gene: NA
v_gene: TRBV18
j_gene: TRBJ2-4
abundance: NA
CDR3nt: TGTGCCAGCTCACCACTGAGGGGGGGACTAGCCAAAAACATTCAGTACTTC
CDR3aa: CASSPLRGGLAKNIQYF

d_gene: TRBD1
v_gene: TRBV10-3
j_gene: TRBJ1-5
abundance: NA
CDR3nt: TGTGCCATCAGTGACCCGGGACAGCTAAGATATAGCAATCAGCCCCAGCATTTT
CDR3aa: CAISDPGQLRYSNQPQHF

d_gene: NA
v_gene: TRBV15
j_gene: TRBJ1-6
abundance: NA
CDR3nt: TGTGCCACGGGACTCCATTCACCCCTCCACTTT
CDR3aa: CATGLHSPLHF

d_gene: TRBD2
v_gene: TRBV7-2
j_gene: TRBJ2-3
abundance: NA
CDR3nt: TGTGCCAGCAGCTTATTTGGCGGGGGGGCAGCAGATACGCAGTATTTT
CDR3aa: CASSLFGGGAADTQYF

d_gene: TRBD2
v_gene: TRBV6-2/TRBV6-3
j_gene: TRBJ2-7
abundance: NA
CDR3nt: TGTGCCAGCAGTTACTCTAGGACTAGCCGGGAGTACTTC
CDR3aa: CASSYSRTSREYF

d_gene: NA
v_gene: TRBV13
j_gene: TRBJ2-2
abundance: NA
CDR3nt: TGTGCCAGCAGCCTCCAACCTTGGAGATACGGGGAGCTGTTTTTT
CDR3aa: CASSLQPWRYGELFF

d_gene: TRBD1
v_gene: TRBV2
j_gene: TRBJ1-5
abundance: NA
CDR3nt: TGTGCCAGCAGCGGGGGGATGACAGGGGGTCAGCCCCAGCATTTT
CDR3aa: CASSGGMTGGQPQHF

d_gene: NA
v_gene: TRBV19
j_gene: TRBJ2-7
abundance: few
CDR3nt: TGTGCCAGTAGCCGCGCCGCACGGCGGGGCGAGCAGGGCGAGCAGTACTTC
CDR3aa: CASSRAARRGEQGEQYF

d_gene: NA
v_gene: TRBV11-2
j_gene: TRBJ2-3
abundance: NA
CDR3nt: TGTGCCAGCAGCTTAGCTGTCGCAGATACGCAGTATTTT
CDR3aa: CASSLAVADTQYF